This T cell receptor (beta chain) is drawn from a study of blood T cells in healthy people across ages. Overall study results and limits: Per million T cells, TCR beta diversity dropped about linearly as age rose.

A second about 7 to 12 cycle PCR used barcoded and J-beta primers. Each CDR3 protein is one row after TCRdb ran MiXCR on the 5' RACE reads. The profile shows 450,000 to 600,000 distinct CDR3 sequences, 27% of them singletons. As regards this clonotype: What it binds is unknown.

CDR3 length: 16 amino acids. V lost 5 bases to trimming and J lost 8 bases, with 21 bases between them. Germline V gene lookup returns CDR1 MNHNY and CDR2 SVGAGI (reference sequence). This sample was also put to use in a study of T cells of mothers and their children.

This TCR derives from a boy aged 2 to 10 in good health. Sequencing used blood. V is TRBV6-6 and J is TRBJ2-2; tentative D call: TRBD1 (6 bases). The CDR3 region has the DNA TGTGCCAGCAGTAAGGACAGTCATTTGACCGGGGGGGAGCTGTTTTTT. Translation: CASSKDSHLTGGELFF.